This TCR beta chain was sequenced in a study of control samples from healthy donors and cancer patients. Sequenced by immunoSEQ multiplex PCR; TCRdb stores in-frame clones only, minus some. The repertoire includes more than 100,000 clones, about 87% of them detected once, and less than 4% sits in the top ten. This CDR3 is 15 amino acids long. The V gene's germline CDR1 is LNHDA and CDR2 SQIVND (reference sequence). Deletions cut 1 base from V and 0 bases from J, with 7 bases between. The chain is built from TRBV19 and TRBJ1-5; no clear D. This clonotype originated in a man aged 40-49 years in good health. The sequenced sample consisted of blood. CDR3 region: CASSIGGASNQPQHF. The CDR3 DNA reads as TGTGCCAGTAGTATAGGGGGAGCTAGCAATCAGCCCCAGCATTTT.